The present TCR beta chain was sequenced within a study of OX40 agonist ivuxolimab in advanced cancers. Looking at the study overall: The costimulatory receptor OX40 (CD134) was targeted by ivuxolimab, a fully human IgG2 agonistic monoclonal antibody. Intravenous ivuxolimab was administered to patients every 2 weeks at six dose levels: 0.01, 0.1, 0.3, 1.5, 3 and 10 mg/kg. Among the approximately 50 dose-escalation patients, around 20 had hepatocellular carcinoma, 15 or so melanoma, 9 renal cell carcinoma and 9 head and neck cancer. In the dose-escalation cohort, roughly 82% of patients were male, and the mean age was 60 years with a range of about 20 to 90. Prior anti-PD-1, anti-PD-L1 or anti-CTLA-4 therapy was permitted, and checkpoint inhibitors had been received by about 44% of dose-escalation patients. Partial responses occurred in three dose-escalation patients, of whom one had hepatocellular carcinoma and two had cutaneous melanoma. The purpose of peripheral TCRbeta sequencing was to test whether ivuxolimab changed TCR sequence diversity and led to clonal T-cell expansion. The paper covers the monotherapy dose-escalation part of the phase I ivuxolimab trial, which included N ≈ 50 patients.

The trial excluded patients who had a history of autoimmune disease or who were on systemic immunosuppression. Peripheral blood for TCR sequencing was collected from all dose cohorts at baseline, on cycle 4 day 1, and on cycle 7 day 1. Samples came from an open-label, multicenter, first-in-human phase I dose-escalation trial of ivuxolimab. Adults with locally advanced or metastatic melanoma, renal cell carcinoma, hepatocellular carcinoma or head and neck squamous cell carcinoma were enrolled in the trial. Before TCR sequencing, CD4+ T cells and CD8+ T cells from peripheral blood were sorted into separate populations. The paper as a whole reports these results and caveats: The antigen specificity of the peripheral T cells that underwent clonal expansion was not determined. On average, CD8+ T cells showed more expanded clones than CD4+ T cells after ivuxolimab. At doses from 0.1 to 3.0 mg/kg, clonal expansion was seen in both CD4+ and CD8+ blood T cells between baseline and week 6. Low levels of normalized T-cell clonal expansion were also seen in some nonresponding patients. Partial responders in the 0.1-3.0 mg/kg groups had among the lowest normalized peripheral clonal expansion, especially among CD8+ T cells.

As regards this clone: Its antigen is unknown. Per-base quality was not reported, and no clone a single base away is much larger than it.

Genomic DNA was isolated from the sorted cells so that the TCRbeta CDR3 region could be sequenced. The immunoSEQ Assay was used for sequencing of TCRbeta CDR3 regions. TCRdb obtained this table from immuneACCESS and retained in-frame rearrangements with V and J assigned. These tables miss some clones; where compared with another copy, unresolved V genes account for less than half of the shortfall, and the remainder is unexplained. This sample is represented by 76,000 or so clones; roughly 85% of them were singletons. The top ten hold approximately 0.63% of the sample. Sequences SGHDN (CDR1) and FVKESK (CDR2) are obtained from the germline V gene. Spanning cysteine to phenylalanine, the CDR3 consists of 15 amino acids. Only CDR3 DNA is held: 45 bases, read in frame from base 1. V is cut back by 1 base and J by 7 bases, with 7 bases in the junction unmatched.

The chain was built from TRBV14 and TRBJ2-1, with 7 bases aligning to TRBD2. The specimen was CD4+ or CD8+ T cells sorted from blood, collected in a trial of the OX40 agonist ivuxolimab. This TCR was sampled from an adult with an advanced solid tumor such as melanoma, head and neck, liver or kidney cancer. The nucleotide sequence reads TGTGCCAGCAGCCAAGGTCGGGACTACACTAATGAGCAGTTCTTC. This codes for CASSQGRDYTNEQFF.